This TCR beta chain was observed in a study of shared T cell receptors in the human thymus. The CDR3 length is 12 residues. Between the trimmed V and J ends, which lost 7 bases and 5 bases, there was a span of 12 bases. Germline lookup yields CDR1 MNHNS and CDR2 SASEGT. Method: immunoSEQ multiplex PCR; TCRdb's copy keeps in-frame clones and lacks some. The sample yields about 380,000 clones, roughly 94% seen once. This clone was observed a few times. The specimen was thymocytes. The clonotype comes from a human donor. This chain joins TRBV6-1 and TRBJ2-7; D might be TRBD1 (5 bases). CDR3 sequence reads: CASIARVNEQYF. CDR3 nucleotides: TGTGCCAGCATTGCCAGGGTCAACGAGCAGTACTTC.